The subject of this entry is one TCR beta chain. The antigen is undetermined. TCRdb called the RT-PCR reads again in MiXCR, with one record for every CDR3 protein. The profile shows 160,000 or so distinct CDR3 sequences, about a tenth of them singletons. This sample is drawn from a study of response to subunit inactivated influenza vaccine. Study-wide points: T cells newly recruited by each seasonal influenza vaccination are few, the authors suggested.

Trimming pared 4 bases from V and 2 bases from J, leaving 8 bases between. The V gene's germline CDR1 is MDHEN and CDR2 SYDVKM. The CDR3 extends over 13 amino acids. Sequences were derived from non-naive T cells sorted from PBMCs, sampled roughly 47 days after vaccination. The receptor comes from a middle-aged man who received an inactivated influenza vaccine. This chain joins TRBV28 and TRBJ1-2; D call uncertain. CDR3 region: CASSSLQNYGYTF. The CDR3 DNA follows: TGTGCCAGCAGTTCTCTACAGAACTATGGCTACACCTTC.